Below, one T cell receptor beta chain is given with its context. Followed over time, Seattle patients had been enrolled while infection was active. Authors' processing steps: Estimation of nucleated cell counts was performed using reference gene primer amplification. The assay was immunoSEQ multiplex PCR, and TCRdb's table has in-frame clones only and misses some. V, J and clone size derive from that table, while D and trimming were established from the DNA sequence. This sample carries over 250,000 clones, approximately 86% of them seen once, and the ten largest clones take around 12%. V lost 6 bases to trimming and J lost 1 base, with 6 bases between them. The CDR3 runs to 12 residues. Germline V gene lookup returns CDR1 SEHNR and CDR2 FQNEAQ (reference sequence). This record belongs to a study of blood T cell repertoires in COVID-19. Whole-study context: Sites across the United States, Italy and Spain contributed samples from acute and convalescent COVID-19. T cells, B-cell-depleted T cells, or PBMCs provided the cDNA or gDNA that served as material.

This receptor was identified in a woman in her seventies with COVID-19, enrolled during active disease. The sample consisted of peripheral blood. The rearrangement joins TRBV7-9 to TRBJ1-1, with D possibly being TRBD1 (5 bases). The CDR3 nucleotides are TGTGCCAGCAGGGGGGGGAACACTGAAGCTTTCTTT. This translates into CASRGGNTEAFF.